This T cell receptor beta chain was sequenced in a study of blood T cell repertoires in COVID-19. Study-level background: Material from acute and convalescent COVID-19 was sourced from the United States, Italy and Spain. Sample material is recorded as cDNA or gDNA derived from T cells, B-cell-depleted T cells, or PBMCs.

As handled by the study authors: Counts of nucleated cells, estimated from reference gene primer amplification, were obtained. Clones were read by immunoSEQ multiplex PCR, and TCRdb kept only the in-frame ones, dropping some. The V and J calls and clone size are taken from that table; D and trimming were inferred from the DNA. The sample lists 100,000 to 130,000 clones; 89% were seen once. The receptor's source is a man aged 40-55 years with active or convalescent COVID-19. The sample was peripheral blood.

The CDR3: CASSPGGVEKLFF. DNA for the CDR3: TGTGCCAGCAGTCCCGGGGGGGTGGAAAAACTGTTTTTT. The V and J genes are TRBV12-3 or TRBV12-4 and TRBJ1-4; TRBD1 might be the D (5 bases). Trimming took 5 bases from V and 8 from J, leaving 12 bases between them. The CDR3 totals 13 residues.